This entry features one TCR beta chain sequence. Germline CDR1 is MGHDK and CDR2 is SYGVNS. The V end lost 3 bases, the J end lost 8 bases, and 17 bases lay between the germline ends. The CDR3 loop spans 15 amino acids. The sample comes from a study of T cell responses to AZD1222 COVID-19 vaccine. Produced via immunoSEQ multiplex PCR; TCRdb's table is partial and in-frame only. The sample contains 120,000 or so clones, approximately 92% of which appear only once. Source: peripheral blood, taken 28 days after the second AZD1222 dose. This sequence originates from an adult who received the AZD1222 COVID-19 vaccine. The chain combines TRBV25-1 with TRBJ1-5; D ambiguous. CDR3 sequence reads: CASSDHRHEKEPQHF. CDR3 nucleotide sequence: TGTGCCAGCAGTGACCACCGACACGAGAAAGAGCCCCAGCATTTT.